The rows below give T cell receptor beta chains drawn from one sample of a study of CD8 T cells in ankylosing spondylitis. TCRdb re-called the 5' RACE reads with MiXCR, one entry per CDR3 protein. The sample lists around 230,000 distinct CDR3 sequences; 7.5% to 9% were seen once. Sequenced sample: blood, either unsorted or a sorted T cell fraction (not recorded which). Source of these receptors: a male donor with ankylosing spondylitis or in good health (not recorded which). Both conserved end residues are part of each CDR3. D genes are given only for firm matches. Some rows mark clone size as missing; the rest say once, few, many or name a class of expanded clone.

>TRBV15|.|many|TRBJ1-2
CATSGAPTWGYTF
TGTGCCACCAGCGGAGCCCCAACGTGGGGCTACACCTTC
>TRBV6-1|.|many|TRBJ2-7
CASSERGVVAYEQYF
TGTGCCAGCAGTGAAAGGGGGGTGGTCGCCTACGAGCAGTACTTC
>TRBV6-5|TRBD1|many|TRBJ1-2
CASSYGRTGNYGYTF
TGTGCCAGCAGTTACGGAAGGACAGGGAACTATGGCTACACCTTC
>TRBV3-1|.|many|TRBJ2-3
CASSQERDTQYF
TGTGCCAGCAGCCAAGAGAGGGATACGCAGTATTTT
>TRBV7-9|TRBD1|many|TRBJ1-2
CASSLQTGYDGYTF
TGTGCCAGCAGCCTCCAGACAGGGTATGACGGCTACACCTTC
>TRBV20-1|.|many|TRBJ1-5
CSASNGLSNQPQHF
TGCAGTGCTAGTAACGGGCTCAGCAATCAGCCCCAGCATTTT
>TRBV6-2/TRBV6-3|.|many|TRBJ1-5
CASRPLFHQPQHF
TGTGCCAGCAGACCCCTGTTCCATCAGCCCCAGCATTTT
>TRBV7-9|.|.|TRBJ1-5
CASSPERSGFGQPQHF
TGTGCCAGCAGCCCCGAGAGATCAGGGTTCGGTCAGCCCCAGCATTTT
>TRBV6-1|.|.|TRBJ2-1
CASVGNEQFF
TGTGCCAGCGTTGGAAATGAGCAGTTCTTC
>TRBV29-1|TRBD2|many|TRBJ2-5
CSVVPSGQETQYF
TGCAGCGTTGTGCCTAGCGGGCAAGAGACCCAGTACTTC
>TRBV12-3/TRBV12-4|TRBD2|many|TRBJ2-1
CASSFGGGNNEQFF
TGTGCCAGCAGTTTTGGCGGGGGGAACAATGAGCAGTTCTTC